The present TCR beta chain was sequenced within a study of T cell repertoires in cytomegalovirus infection. Study overall: Both a matching HLA type and CMV infection were indicated by public TCR beta signatures. Overall study findings and caveats: Summed frequency of public TCR beta families distinguished CMV carriers with the relevant HLA. What dominated the ex vivo response were HLA-C-restricted CMV-specific TCR beta clonotypes.

TCRdb used MiXCR to reprocess the reads, holding one entry per CDR3 protein. The sample contains roughly 600,000 distinct CDR3 sequences, approximately 24% of which appear only once. CDR3 length: 15 amino acids. The ends lost 5 bases at V and 0 bases at J; junction bases unmatched: 4. Per germline, CDR1 LNHDA and CDR2 SQIVND (reference sequence). About this clonotype: The antigen is undetermined.

Sequenced: CD8+ T cells from PBMCs. The TCR was taken from a human donor in good health (CMV status not recorded). Some clones in this sample may be carry-over from other donors' samples. V usage is TRBV19 and J usage is TRBJ1-1, with 9 bases identical to TRBD1. The CDR3 DNA reads TGTGCCAGTAGTGCCGGACAGGGGATGAACACTGAAGCTTTCTTT. It translates to CASSAGQGMNTEAFF.